This T cell receptor (beta chain) is drawn from a study of T cells in Graves' hyperthyroidism and ophthalmopathy. Study details: Blood from the periphery was taken at initial diagnosis, before any treatment.

What was amplified from RNA transcripts were TCR beta CDR3 regions. The study used the HTBI primer set for a first-round RT-PCR of the TCR CDR3. TCRdb recomputed calls from the multiplex PCR reads with MiXCR, one row per CDR3 protein. The table has fewer than 400,000 distinct CDR3 sequences, just under 25% seen once. This clonotype has only a few counts. The clonotype comes from a man aged 50 or older with Graves' hyperthyroidism. The source material was blood.

CDR3 protein: CASTPGGRSHSYEQYF. CDR3 DNA: TGTGCCAGCACTCCGGGGGGCAGGAGCCATTCCTACGAGCAGTACTTC. V is TRBV12-3 or TRBV12-4 and J is TRBJ2-7; D is possibly TRBD2 (7 bases). This CDR3 comprises 16 residues. Trimming stripped 7 bases from V and 1 base from J, with 20 bases between.